The clone carrying this T cell receptor beta chain was found many times. Every TCR cDNA molecule bore a unique molecular identifier. TCRdb processed the 5' RACE reads anew with MiXCR; each CDR3 protein has one entry. Seen here are some 11,000 distinct CDR3 sequences, approximately 6.2% observed once, and the top ten hold 10% to 13%. Between the trimmed V and J ends, which lost 1 base and 0 bases, there was a span of 6 bases. Germline values: CDR1 SGHTA, CDR2 FQGNSA. This CDR3 region has 15 residues. The time point here: sample taken at primary tumor resection. Unsorted whole RNA from tumor, nontumor lung or frozen PBMC underwent sequencing. The donor group consisted of approximately 77 patients who had untreated, early-stage non-small cell lung cancer. These data belong to a study of spatial heterogeneity in lung cancer. Overall study: Every unique TCR and UMI combination, on average, appeared more than ten times in raw reads.

The sample in question was normal lung tissue next to the tumor, obtained at surgery. The clonotype originates from a male donor with early-stage non-small cell lung cancer. The rearrangement uses TRBV7-2 and TRBJ2-2; D is undetermined. The CDR3 DNA reads TGTGCCAGCAGCTTAGTGTCTTCGAACACCGGGGAGCTGTTTTTT. It encodes CASSLVSSNTGELFF.